This T cell receptor (beta chain) was retrieved from a study of type 1 regulatory T cells. Study-wide context: T-allo10 is an in vitro-generated, Tr1-enriched CD4 T cell product specific for alloantigen. Study-wide findings and caveats: Compared with non-type 1 regulatory T cells, type 1 regulatory T cells showed a more restricted TCR repertoire.

About this clonotype: Its cognate antigen is unknown.

TCRdb itself ran the reads through MiXCR, one entry per CDR3 protein. The table records about 60,000 distinct CDR3 sequences, approximately 67% of them present only once. The specimen was cultured non-Tr1 T cells, either the whole culture or a sorted T cell fraction (not recorded which). The receptor was derived from a human donor in good health.

CDR3 in DNA: TGCAGTGCGCCCGACTTGGCTAGTGAGCAGTTCTTC. Residues: CSAPDLASEQFF. V and J are TRBV20-1 and TRBJ2-1, with D uncertain. Germline CDR1 reads DFQATT; CDR2 reads SNEGSKA (reference sequence). This CDR3 has 12 residues. The ends were cut back, 6 bases at V and 9 bases at J, with 15 bases in the middle.